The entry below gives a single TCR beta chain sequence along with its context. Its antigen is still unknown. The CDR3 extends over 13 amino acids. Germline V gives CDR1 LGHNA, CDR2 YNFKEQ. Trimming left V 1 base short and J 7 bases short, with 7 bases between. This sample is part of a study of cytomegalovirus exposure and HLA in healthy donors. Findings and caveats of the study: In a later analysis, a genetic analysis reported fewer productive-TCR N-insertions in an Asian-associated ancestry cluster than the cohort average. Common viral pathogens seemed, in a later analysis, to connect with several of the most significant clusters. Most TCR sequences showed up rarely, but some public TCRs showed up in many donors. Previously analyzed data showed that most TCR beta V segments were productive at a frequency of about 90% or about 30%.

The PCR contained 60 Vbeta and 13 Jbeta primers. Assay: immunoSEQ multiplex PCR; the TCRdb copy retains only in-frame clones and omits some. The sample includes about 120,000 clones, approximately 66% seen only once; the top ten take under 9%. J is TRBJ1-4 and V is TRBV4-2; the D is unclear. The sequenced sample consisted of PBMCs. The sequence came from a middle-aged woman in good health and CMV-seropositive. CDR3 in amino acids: CASSQGGIEKLFF. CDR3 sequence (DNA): TGTGCCAGCAGCCAAGGAGGAATTGAAAAACTGTTTTTT.